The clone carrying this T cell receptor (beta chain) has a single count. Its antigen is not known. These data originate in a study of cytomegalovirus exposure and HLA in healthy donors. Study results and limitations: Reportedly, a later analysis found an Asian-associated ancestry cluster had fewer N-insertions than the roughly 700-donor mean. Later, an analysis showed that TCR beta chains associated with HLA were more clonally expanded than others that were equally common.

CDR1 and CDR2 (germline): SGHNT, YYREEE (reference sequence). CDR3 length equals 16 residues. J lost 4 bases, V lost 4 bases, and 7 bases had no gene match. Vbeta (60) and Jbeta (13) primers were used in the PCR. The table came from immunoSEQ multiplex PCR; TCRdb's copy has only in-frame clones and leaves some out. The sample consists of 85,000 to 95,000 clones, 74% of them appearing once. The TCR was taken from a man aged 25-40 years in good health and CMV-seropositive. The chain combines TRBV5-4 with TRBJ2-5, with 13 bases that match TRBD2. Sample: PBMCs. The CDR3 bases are TGTGCCAGCAGCCCCGCCGGGACTAGCGGGGTAGAGACCCAGTACTTC. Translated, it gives CASSPAGTSGVETQYF.